The 17 T cell receptor beta chains below all came from one sample that was sequenced in a study of OX40 agonist ivuxolimab in advanced cancers. Produced via immunoSEQ multiplex PCR; TCRdb's table is partial and in-frame only. The sample consists of around 66,000 clones, about 85% of them appearing once. The sequencing here drew on CD4+ or CD8+ T cells sorted from blood, taken in a trial of the OX40 agonist ivuxolimab. The origin of the receptors is an adult with an advanced solid tumor such as melanoma, head and neck, liver or kidney cancer.

This chain links TRBV6-1 with TRBJ2-3, with 8 positions matching TRBD1. The J segment lost 7 bases and the V segment lost 7 bases, leaving 13 bases of the junction unmatched. Germline V CDR1 and CDR2: MNHNS, SASEGT. The CDR3 has 15 residues. The CDR3 loop is CASNPWTGSGNTQYF. CDR3 in DNA: TGTGCCAGCAACCCCTGGACAGGGTCCGGGAATACGCAGTATTTT.

This chain links TRBV6-1 with TRBJ1-5; weak D call: TRBD1 (6 bases). Trimming cost V 4 bases and J 3 bases, with 13 bases left between them. The CDR3 is made up of 15 amino acids. Germline CDR1 reads MNHNS; CDR2 reads SASEGT. The CDR3 reads CASSATGYINQPQHF. Here the CDR3 DNA reads TGTGCCAGCAGTGCGACAGGATACATCAATCAGCCCCAGCATTTT.

V gene TRBV19 combines with J gene TRBJ1-2; TRBD1 is a possible D gene (6 bases). The V end lost 3 bases, the J end lost 8 bases, and 16 bases lay between the germline ends. This CDR3 is 14 amino acids long. The germline V gene has CDR1 LNHDA and CDR2 SQIVND (reference sequence). The CDR3 is CASSIDRSREGYTF. CDR3 bases: TGTGCCAGTAGTATCGACAGGTCTCGTGAGGGCTACACCTTC.

V and J are TRBV18 and TRBJ1-2; possibly TRBD1 for D (5 bases). V was pared by 2 bases and J by 8 bases, with 9 bases between. Germline CDR1 is KGHSH and CDR2 is LQKENI. The CDR3 runs 12 residues. The CDR3 DNA reads TGTGCCAGCTCACCAGGGACGGGAGGCTACACCTTC. Its protein is CASSPGTGGYTF.

This clone was counted a few times. This chain links TRBV5-1 with TRBJ2-5; D possibly corresponds to TRBD1 (6 bases). The ends were cut back, 7 bases at V and 5 bases at J, with 21 bases in the middle. This CDR3 comprises 15 residues. Germline V gives CDR1 SGHRS, CDR2 YFSETQ. CDR3 sequence reads: CASGPTGTTGETQYF. The CDR3 nucleotides are TGCGCCAGCGGACCTACCGGGACAACCGGGGAGACCCAGTACTTC.

The chain couples TRBV7-8 to TRBJ1-1, with D possibly TRBD1 on 5 matching bases. Germline-derived CDR1 and CDR2 are SGHVS and FQNEAQ. The CDR3 loop spans 14 amino acids. The ends were cut back, 1 base at V and 4 bases at J, with 10 bases in the middle. CDR3 nucleotide sequence: TGTGCCAGCAGCTTAGAGCTGACAGCCACTGAAGCTTTCTTT. This codes for CASSLELTATEAFF.

J is TRBJ2-7 and V is TRBV5-6; D is unresolved. In germline, CDR1 is SGHDT, CDR2 YYEEEE. The CDR3 sequence is 15 residues long. Trimming cost V 0 bases and J 3 bases, with 13 bases left between them. The CDR3: CASSLALGGFYEQYF. The CDR3 region has the DNA TGTGCCAGCAGCTTGGCCTTAGGCGGTTTCTACGAGCAGTACTTC.

The chain combines TRBV27 with TRBJ2-7, with TRBD1 matching 9 bases. After removal of 2 bases from V and 6 bases from J, the junction contained 14 bases not matched to a gene. The CDR3 length is 17 residues. Germline assignment: CDR1 MNHEY and CDR2 SMNVEV (reference sequence). The CDR3 DNA follows: TGTGCCAGCAGTTTAATAAGGGGGGGGGACAGGGTTGGCGAGCAGTACTTC. This sequence encodes CASSLIRGGDRVGEQYF.

V and J are TRBV7-6 and TRBJ2-7, with 9 bases matching TRBD1. This CDR3 region has 15 residues. Germline values: CDR1 SGHVS, CDR2 FNYEAQ. V dropped 5 bases and J dropped 5; count of bases not matched to a gene: 10. The CDR3 region has the DNA TGTGCCAGCAGCCCAACAGGGGGCTTCCCCCACGAGCAGTACTTC. Protein: CASSPTGGFPHEQYF.

This clone has a single count. This sequence joins TRBV5-4 and TRBJ1-1; tentative D call: TRBD1 (6 bases). Per germline, CDR1 SGHNT and CDR2 YYREEE (reference sequence). The germline V and J ends were trimmed by 2 bases and 6 bases, with 11 bases remaining between them. CDR3 length: 13 residues. Here the CDR3 reads CASSLGKGAEAFF. The DNA for the CDR3 is TGTGCCAGCAGCTTAGGTAAGGGGGCTGAAGCTTTCTTT.

V and J are TRBV6-1 and TRBJ2-5; unclear D gene. Germline CDR1 reads MNHNS; CDR2 reads SASEGT. This CDR3 is built from 15 residues. V was clipped by 6 bases and J by 1 base, with 15 bases between them. As DNA, the CDR3 is TGTGCCAGCAGCCGGCCTGCATTTTCCCAAGAGACCCAGTACTTC. Translating gives CASSRPAFSQETQYF.

The chain has TRBV19 and TRBJ1-5; possible D gene TRBD1, 6 bases. Per germline, CDR1 LNHDA and CDR2 SQIVND (reference sequence). V was clipped by 6 bases and J by 0 bases, with 9 bases between them. There are 14 residues in the CDR3. CDR3 sequence reads: CASRNRDSNQPQHF. CDR3 nucleotides: TGTGCCAGTAGGAACAGGGATAGCAATCAGCCCCAGCATTTT.

In the case of this clone: Different DNA sequences within this sample yield the same CDR3. The chain carries TRBV9 and TRBJ2-1; the D is unclear. CDR3 length equals 16 residues. Germline V gene lookup returns CDR1 SGDLS and CDR2 YYNGEE. V dropped 0 bases and J dropped 0 bases, with 10 bases sitting between them. CDR3 bases: TGTGCCAGCAGCGTAGCGGGCAGTAGCTCCTACAATGAGCAGTTCTTC. Translating it yields CASSVAGSSSYNEQFF. Together with reference TRBV9 and TRBJ2-1, the CDR3 gives the full variable domain: DSGVTQTPKHLITATGQRVTLRCSPRSGDLSVYWYQQSLDQGLQFLIQYYNGEERAKGNILERFSAQQFPDLHSELNLSSLELGDSALYFCASSVAGSSSYNEQFFGPGTRLTVL.

The chain carries TRBV5-4 and TRBJ2-5, with D possibly TRBD2 on 6 matching bases. The CDR3 totals 14 residues. The V gene lost 6 bases and the J gene lost 2 bases, with 14 bases spanning the gap. Germline-derived CDR1 and CDR2 are SGHNT and YYREEE (reference sequence). In DNA, the CDR3 is TGTGCCAGCATGTATCGTGGGGGGCAAGAGACCCAGTACTTC. Translated: CASMYRGGQETQYF.

This rearrangement joins TRBV19 to TRBJ1-6; D is possibly TRBD1 (6 bases). Germline lookup yields CDR1 LNHDA and CDR2 SQIVND (reference sequence). V was pared by 7 bases and J by 8 bases, with 18 bases between. The CDR3 has 15 residues. The CDR3 DNA reads as TGTGCCAGTAAGGTTGCCGGGACACGGGATTCACCCCTCCACTTT. Translation: CASKVAGTRDSPLHF.

This clone appeared once. The chain recombines TRBV7-9 with TRBJ1-1; D is possibly TRBD1 (6 bases). CDR1 SEHNR and CDR2 FQNEAQ come from the germline V gene (reference sequence). The CDR3 length is 14 residues. V was cut by 1 base and J by 1 base, with 7 bases left in between. The CDR3, as DNA: TGTGCCAGCAGCTTAGACAGGGAGAACACTGAAGCTTTCTTT. As protein: CASSLDRENTEAFF. The whole variable domain, remainder taken from reference TRBV7-9 and TRBJ1-1, is DTGVSQNPRHKITKRGQNVTFRCDPISEHNRLYWYRQTLGQGPEFLTYFQNEAQLEKSRLLSDRFSAERPKGSFSTLEIQRTEQGDSAMYLCASSLDRENTEAFFGQGTRLTVV.

The chain combines TRBV6-1 with TRBJ1-4, with 8 bases fitting TRBD1. Germline V CDR1 and CDR2: MNHNS, SASEGT. The V and J ends lost 2 bases and 5 bases, in that order; junction bases with no gene match: 7. The CDR3 runs 16 residues. CDR3 nucleotides: TGTGCCAGCAGTGAAAGGGACAGGCCCTTCAATGAAAAACTGTTTTTT. The encoded protein is CASSERDRPFNEKLFF.